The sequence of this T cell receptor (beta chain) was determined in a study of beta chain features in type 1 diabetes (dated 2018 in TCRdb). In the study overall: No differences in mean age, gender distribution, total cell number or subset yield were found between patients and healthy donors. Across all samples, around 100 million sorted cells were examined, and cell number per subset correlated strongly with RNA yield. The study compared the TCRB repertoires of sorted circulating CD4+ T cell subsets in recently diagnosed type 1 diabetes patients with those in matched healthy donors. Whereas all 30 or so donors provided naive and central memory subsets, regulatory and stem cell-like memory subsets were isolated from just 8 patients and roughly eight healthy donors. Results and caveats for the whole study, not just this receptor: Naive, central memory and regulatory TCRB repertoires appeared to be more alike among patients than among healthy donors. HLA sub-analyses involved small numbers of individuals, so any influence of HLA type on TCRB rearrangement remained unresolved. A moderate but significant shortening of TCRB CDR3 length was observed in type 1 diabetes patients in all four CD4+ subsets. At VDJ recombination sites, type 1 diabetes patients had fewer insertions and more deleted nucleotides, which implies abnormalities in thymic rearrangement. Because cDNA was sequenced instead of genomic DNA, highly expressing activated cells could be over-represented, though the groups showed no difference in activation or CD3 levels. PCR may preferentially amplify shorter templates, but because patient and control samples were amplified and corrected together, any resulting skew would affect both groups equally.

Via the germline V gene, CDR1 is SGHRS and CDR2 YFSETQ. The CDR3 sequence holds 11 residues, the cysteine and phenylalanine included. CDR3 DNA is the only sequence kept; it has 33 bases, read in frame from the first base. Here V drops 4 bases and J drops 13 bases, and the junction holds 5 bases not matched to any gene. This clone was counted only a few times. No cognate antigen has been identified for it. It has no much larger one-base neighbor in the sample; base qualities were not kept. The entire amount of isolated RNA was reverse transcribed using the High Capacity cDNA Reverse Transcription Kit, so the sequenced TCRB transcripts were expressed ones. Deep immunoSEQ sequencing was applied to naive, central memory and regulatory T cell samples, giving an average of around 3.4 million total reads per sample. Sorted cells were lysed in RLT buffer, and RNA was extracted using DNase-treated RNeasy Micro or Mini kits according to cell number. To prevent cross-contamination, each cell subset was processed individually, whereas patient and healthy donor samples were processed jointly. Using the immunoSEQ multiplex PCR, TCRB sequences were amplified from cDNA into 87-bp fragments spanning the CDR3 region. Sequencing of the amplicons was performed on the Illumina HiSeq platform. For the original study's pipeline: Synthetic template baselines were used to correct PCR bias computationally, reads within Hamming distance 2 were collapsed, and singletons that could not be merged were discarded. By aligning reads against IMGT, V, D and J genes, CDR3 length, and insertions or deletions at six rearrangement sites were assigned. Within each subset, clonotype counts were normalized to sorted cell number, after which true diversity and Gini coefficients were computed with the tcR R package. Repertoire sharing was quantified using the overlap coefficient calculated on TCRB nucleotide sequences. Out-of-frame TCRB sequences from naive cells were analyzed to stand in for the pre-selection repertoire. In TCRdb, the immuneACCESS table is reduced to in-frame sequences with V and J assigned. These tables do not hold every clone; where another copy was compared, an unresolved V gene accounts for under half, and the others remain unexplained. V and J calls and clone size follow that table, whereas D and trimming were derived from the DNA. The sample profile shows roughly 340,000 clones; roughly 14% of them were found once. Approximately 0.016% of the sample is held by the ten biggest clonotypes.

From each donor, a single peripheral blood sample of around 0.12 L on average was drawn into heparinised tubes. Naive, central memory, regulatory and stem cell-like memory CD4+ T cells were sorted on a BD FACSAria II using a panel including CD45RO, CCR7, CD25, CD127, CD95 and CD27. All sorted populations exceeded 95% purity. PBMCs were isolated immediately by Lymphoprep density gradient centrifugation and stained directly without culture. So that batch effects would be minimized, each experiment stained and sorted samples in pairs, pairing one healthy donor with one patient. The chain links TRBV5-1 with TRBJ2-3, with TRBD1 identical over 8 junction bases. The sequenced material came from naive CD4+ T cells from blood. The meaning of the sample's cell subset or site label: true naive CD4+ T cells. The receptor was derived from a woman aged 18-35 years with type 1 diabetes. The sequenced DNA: TGCGCCAGCAGCACCCCGGGACAGGAGTATTTT. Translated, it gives CASSTPGQEYF. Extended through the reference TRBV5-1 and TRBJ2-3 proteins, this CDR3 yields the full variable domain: KAGVTQTPRYLIKTRGQQVTLSCSPISGHRSVSWYQQTPGQGLQFLFEYFSETQRNKGNFPGRFSGRQFSNSRSEMNVSTLELGDSALYLCASSTPGQEYFGPGTRLTVL.